What follows is one TCR beta chain and its context. Its antigen is unknown. The source of the sample is a study of T cell responses to AZD1222 COVID-19 vaccine. This CDR3 spans 13 amino acids. The ends lost 6 bases at V and 7 bases at J; junction bases unmatched: 5. Findings of the study overall: Donors were mostly white British, more females; clonal diversity possibly underestimated. Repertoire sampling happened only post peak T cell response.

The protocol was immunoSEQ multiplex PCR, while the TCRdb copy is restricted to in-frame clones and leaves out a portion. The sample includes roughly 120,000 clones, roughly nine tenths of them seen just once. V is TRBV12-3 or TRBV12-4 and J is TRBJ1-5, with 8 nucleotides matching TRBD1. The sequencing here drew on peripheral blood, taken on day 0 of AZD1222 vaccination. This clonotype originated in an adult in good health. The CDR3, as DNA: TGTGCCAGCAGAGGGACAGGAAACCAGCCCCAGCATTTT. This encodes CASRGTGNQPQHF.